This entry lists 20 T cell receptor beta chains sequenced from one sample in a study of shared clonotypes between healthy human individuals. Some clones are missing from TCRdb's copy, which holds only in-frame ones; the method was immunoSEQ multiplex PCR. Altogether just over 2,000,000 clones are present, roughly 94% being singletons, with the ten largest covering around 0.13%. Input material: naive CD4+ T cells sorted from blood. Specified subset: CD45RA+ positively selected. The receptor set was obtained from a man between 18 and 29 years old in good health.

This rearrangement joins TRBV28 to TRBJ2-7; perhaps TRBD2 as D (6 bases). Germline V gene data show CDR1 as MDHEN and CDR2 as SYDVKM. The CDR3 contains 12 residues. Trimming shortened V by 6 bases and J by 7 bases, and 13 bases separated the two germline ends. CDR3: CASSSRAGEQYF. CDR3 coding DNA: TGTGCCAGCAGCTCCCGGGCGGGGGAGCAGTACTTC.

This clone was observed once. This chain connects TRBV7-9 to TRBJ2-7; tentative D call: TRBD1 (5 bases). CDR3 size: 15 residues. V shed 5 bases and J shed 2 bases, with 16 bases lying between them. Germline CDR1 and CDR2: SEHNR and FQNEAQ (reference sequence). The CDR3, as DNA: TGTGCCAGCAGCAAATCTCAGGGTCTTGCCTACGAGCAGTACTTC. Protein product: CASSKSQGLAYEQYF.

The genes are TRBV11-3 and TRBJ2-2; D is unclear. The V end was cut by 1 base, the J end by 5 bases, with 17 bases between. Per germline, CDR1 SGHNT and CDR2 YENEEA. This CDR3 is built from 17 residues. The CDR3 is CASSLGGWEERTGELFF. CDR3 coding DNA: TGTGCCAGCAGCTTAGGGGGTTGGGAAGAGAGGACCGGGGAGCTGTTTTTT.

V is TRBV6-5 and J is TRBJ1-5, with D unclear. The CDR3 spans 12 residues. Germline assignment: CDR1 MNHEY and CDR2 SVGAGI. The germline V and J ends were trimmed by 6 bases and 6 bases, with 9 bases remaining between them. Written as DNA, the CDR3 is TGTGCCAGCAGGACCGGGGTTCAGCCCCAGCATTTT. Translation: CASRTGVQPQHF.

The DNA for the CDR3 is TGTGCCAGCAGCTTAGGCAGGGCTTATGGCTACACCTTC. This sequence encodes CASSLGRAYGYTF. This sequence joins TRBV11-2 and TRBJ1-2; tentatively, D is TRBD1 (5 bases). Looked up from germline, CDR1 is SGHAT and CDR2 is FQNNGV. The CDR3 totals 13 residues. The ends were cut back, 1 base at V and 5 bases at J, with 8 bases in the middle.

This chain connects TRBV15 to TRBJ2-7; the match to TRBD1 covers 7 bases. V lost 2 bases and J lost 4; bases outside the gene matches: 11. Per germline, CDR1 LNHNV and CDR2 YYDKDF (reference sequence). CDR3 length: 16 amino acids. CDR3 region: CATSRPPGQWGYEQYF. For the CDR3, the DNA is TGTGCCACCAGCAGACCCCCGGGACAGTGGGGTTACGAGCAGTACTTC.

This sequence joins TRBV9 and TRBJ1-6, with TRBD1 identical over 8 bases. The ends lost 0 bases at V and 6 bases at J; junction bases unmatched: 2. This CDR3 is 15 amino acids long. The germline V gene has CDR1 SGDLS and CDR2 YYNGEE. CDR3: CASSVVDRGNSPLHF. The CDR3 region has the DNA TGTGCCAGCAGCGTAGTAGACAGGGGTAATTCACCCCTCCACTTT.

As to this clone: Since a much larger clone is just one base distant, this may be a read error. The chain links TRBV30 to TRBJ1-5; no clear D gene. There are 13 residues in the CDR3. CDR1 is GTSNPN and CDR2 is SVGIG in the germline V gene (reference sequence). Deletions cut 5 bases from V and 2 bases from J, with 10 bases between. The CDR3 sequence: CAWGGRGNQPQHF. CDR3 DNA: TGTGCCTGGGGAGGACGGGGCAATCAGCCCCAGCATTTT.

The gene calls are TRBV4-1 and TRBJ2-3; 13 bases line up with TRBD2. The CDR3 is 19 residues long. The V gene end was trimmed by 4 bases and the J gene end by 0 bases; junction bases not matched to a gene: 10. Per germline, CDR1 MGHRA and CDR2 YSYEKL. The CDR3 nucleotides are TGCGCCAGCAGCCCGTCCGGGACTAGCGGGGTTAAGAGCACAGATACGCAGTATTTT. As protein: CASSPSGTSGVKSTDTQYF.

The chain uses TRBV30 and TRBJ1-6; D unresolved. The V and J ends lost 0 bases and 11 bases respectively, with 11 bases between them. Germline CDR1 is GTSNPN and CDR2 is SVGIG (reference sequence). This CDR3 contains 13 residues. The CDR3 reads CAWSVQGPPPLHF. Written as DNA, the CDR3 is TGTGCCTGGAGTGTACAAGGGCCTCCACCCCTCCACTTT. The whole variable domain, filled in from reference TRBV30 and TRBJ1-6, reads SQTIHQWPATLVQPVGSPLSLECTVEGTSNPNLYWYRQAAGRGLQLLFYSVGIGQISSEVPQNLSASRPQDRQFILSSKKLLLSDSGFYLCAWSVQGPPPLHFGNGTRLTVT.

This sequence joins TRBV6-5 and TRBJ2-5; 8 nucleotides align to TRBD2. The CDR3 is made up of 15 amino acids. V trimming: 5 bases; J trimming: 5 bases; junction bases outside the gene matches: 10. CDR1 is MNHEY and CDR2 is SVGAGI in the germline V gene. This CDR3 is CASSTNGGGQETQYF. The CDR3 coding sequence is TGTGCCAGCAGTACCAACGGGGGGGGCCAGGAGACCCAGTACTTC.

The genes are TRBV6-6 and TRBJ1-5, with 12 bases that match TRBD1. Germline lookup yields CDR1 MNHNY and CDR2 SVGAGI (reference sequence). V lost 4 bases to trimming and J lost 6 bases; unmatched junction nucleotides: 4. This CDR3 has 15 amino acids. CDR3 region: CASSWGQGAIQPQHF. Written as DNA, the CDR3 is TGTGCCAGCAGTTGGGGACAGGGGGCGATTCAGCCCCAGCATTTT.

The chain recombines TRBV25-1 with TRBJ1-4, with D maybe TRBD1 (6 bases). In germline, CDR1 is MGHDK, CDR2 SYGVNS. CDR3 length: 18 residues. The ends were cut back, 4 bases at V and 0 bases at J, with 18 bases in the middle. This CDR3 reads CASSALSGRGATNEKLFF. Written as DNA, the CDR3 is TGTGCCAGCAGTGCGCTTTCAGGGAGGGGGGCAACTAATGAAAAACTGTTTTTT. Full variable domain (missing parts from reference TRBV25-1 and TRBJ1-4): EADIYQTPRYLVIGTGKKITLECSQTMGHDKMYWYQQDPGMELHLIHYSYGVNSTEKGDLSSESTVSRIRTEHFPLTLESARPSHTSQYLCASSALSGRGATNEKLFFGSGTQLSVL.

This CDR3 is CATGSRANNNYGYTF. The CDR3 region has the DNA TGTGCCACCGGCTCCCGGGCCAATAATAACTATGGCTACACCTTC. The V gene is TRBV10-3, the J gene TRBJ1-2; D not certain. V was pared by 10 bases and J by 1 base, with 19 bases between. Germline-derived CDR1 and CDR2 are ENHRY and SYGVKD. The CDR3 is 15 amino acids.

The chain combines TRBV5-1 with TRBJ2-7, with 10 bases matching TRBD1. J was trimmed by 6 bases and V by 0 bases; bases with no gene match: 6. The CDR3 length is 15 residues. The germline CDR1 and CDR2 sequences are SGHRS and YFSETQ. As DNA, the CDR3 is TGCGCCAGCAGCTTGGGGACAGGGGGATTTGGCGAGCAGTACTTC. It specifies CASSLGTGGFGEQYF.

This sequence joins TRBV29-1 and TRBJ2-1, with D possibly being TRBD2 (5 bases). The V and J ends lost 4 bases and 8 bases respectively, with 6 bases between them. The germline CDR1 and CDR2 sequences are SQVTM and ANQGSEA. This CDR3 is 10 amino acids long. Written as DNA, the CDR3 is TGCAGCGTTGCGGGGTATGAGCAGTTCTTC. This gives the protein CSVAGYEQFF.

J is TRBJ2-4 and V is TRBV2, with D tentatively TRBD2 (5 bases). This CDR3 is built from 15 residues. Germline V gene sequence: CDR1 SNHLY, CDR2 FYNNEI. Deletions cut 4 bases from V and 0 bases from J, with 10 bases between. CDR3 sequence: CASSAEGRAKNIQYF. The CDR3 bases are TGTGCCAGCAGTGCGGAAGGGAGAGCCAAAAACATTCAGTACTTC.

The chain recombines TRBV28 with TRBJ1-1; no reliable D call. Trimming left V 7 bases short and J 4 bases short, with 16 bases between. This CDR3 has 14 residues. Looked up from germline, CDR1 is MDHEN and CDR2 is SYDVKM. CDR3 loop: CASTPRWGSTEAFF. The DNA of the CDR3 is TGTGCCAGCACCCCCAGGTGGGGAAGCACTGAAGCTTTCTTT.

CDR3 nucleotides: TGTGCCAGCAGCTTTAGCGGGAGTAAGAACGAGCAGTACTTC. It yields the protein CASSFSGSKNEQYF. The rearrangement uses TRBV7-2 and TRBJ2-7; 9 bases line up with TRBD2. This CDR3 is built from 14 residues. Trimming removed 3 bases from V and 5 bases from J; junction bases left unmatched: 5. The germline V gene encodes CDR1 SGHTA and CDR2 FQGNSA.

The V call is TRBV5-8, the J call TRBJ2-7; D uncertain. The CDR3 is made up of 17 amino acids. CDR1 is SGHTS, CDR2 YDEGEE, per germline. The germline V and J ends were trimmed by 4 bases and 3 bases, with 23 bases remaining between them. CDR3 region: CASSQRLDPKGNYEQYF. In DNA form, the CDR3 reads TGTGCCAGCAGCCAACGCCTGGACCCAAAAGGAAACTACGAGCAGTACTTC.